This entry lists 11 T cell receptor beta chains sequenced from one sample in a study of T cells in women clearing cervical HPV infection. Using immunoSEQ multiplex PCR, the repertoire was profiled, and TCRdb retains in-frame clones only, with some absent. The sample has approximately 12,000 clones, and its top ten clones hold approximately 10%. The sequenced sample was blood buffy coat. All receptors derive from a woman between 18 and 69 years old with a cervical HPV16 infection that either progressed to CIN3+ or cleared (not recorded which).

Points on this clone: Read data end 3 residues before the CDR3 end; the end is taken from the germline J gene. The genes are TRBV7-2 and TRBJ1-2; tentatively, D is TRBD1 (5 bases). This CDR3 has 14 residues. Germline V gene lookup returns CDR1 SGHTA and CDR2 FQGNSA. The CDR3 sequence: CASSLQGLADTYTF. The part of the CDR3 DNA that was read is TGTGCCAGCAGCCTTCAGGGACTAGCAGATACC.

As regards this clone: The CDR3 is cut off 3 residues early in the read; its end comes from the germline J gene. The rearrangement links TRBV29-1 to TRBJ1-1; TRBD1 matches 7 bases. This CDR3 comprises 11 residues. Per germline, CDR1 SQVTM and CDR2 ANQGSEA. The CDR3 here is CSVEGRQGAFF. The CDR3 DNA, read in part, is TGCAGCGTTGAAGGAAGACAGGGA.

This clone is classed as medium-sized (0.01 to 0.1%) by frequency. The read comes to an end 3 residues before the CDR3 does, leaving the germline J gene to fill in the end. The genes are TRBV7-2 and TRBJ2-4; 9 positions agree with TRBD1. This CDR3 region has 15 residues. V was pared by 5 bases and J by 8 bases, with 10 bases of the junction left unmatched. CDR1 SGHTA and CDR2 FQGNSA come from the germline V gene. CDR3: CASSRQTGGSDIQYF. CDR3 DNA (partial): TGTGCCAGCAGCCGCCAGACAGGGGGTTCGGACATT. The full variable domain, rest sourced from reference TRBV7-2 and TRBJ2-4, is GAGVSQSPSNKVTEKGKDVELRCDPISGHTALYWYRQSLGQGLEFLIYFQGNSAPDKSGLPSDRFSAERTGGSVSTLTIQRTQQEDSAVYLCASSRQTGGSDIQYFGAGTRLSVL.

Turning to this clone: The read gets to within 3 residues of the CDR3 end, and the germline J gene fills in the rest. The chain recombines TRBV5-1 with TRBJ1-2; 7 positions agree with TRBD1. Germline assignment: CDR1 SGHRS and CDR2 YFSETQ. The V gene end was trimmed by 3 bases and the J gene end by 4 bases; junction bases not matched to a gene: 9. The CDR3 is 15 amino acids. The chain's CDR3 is CASSSNTGTVYGYTF. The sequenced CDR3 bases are TGCGCCAGCAGCTCTAACACCGGGACAGTCTATGGC.

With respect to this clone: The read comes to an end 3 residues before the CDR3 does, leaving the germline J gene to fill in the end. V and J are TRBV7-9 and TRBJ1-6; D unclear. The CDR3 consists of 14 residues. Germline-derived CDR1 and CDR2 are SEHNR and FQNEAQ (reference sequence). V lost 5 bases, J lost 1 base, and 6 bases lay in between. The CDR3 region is CASSPQSYNSPLHF. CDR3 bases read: TGTGCCAGCAGCCCCCAGTCCTATAATTCACCC.

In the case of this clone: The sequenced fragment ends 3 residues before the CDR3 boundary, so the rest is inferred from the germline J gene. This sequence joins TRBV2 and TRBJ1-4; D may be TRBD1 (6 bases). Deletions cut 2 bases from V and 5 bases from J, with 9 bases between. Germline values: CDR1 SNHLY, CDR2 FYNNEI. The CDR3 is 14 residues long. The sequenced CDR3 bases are TGTGCCAGCAGTGAACAGGGGTCAAATGAAAAA. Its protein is CASSEQGSNEK. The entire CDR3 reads CASSEQGSNEKLFF.

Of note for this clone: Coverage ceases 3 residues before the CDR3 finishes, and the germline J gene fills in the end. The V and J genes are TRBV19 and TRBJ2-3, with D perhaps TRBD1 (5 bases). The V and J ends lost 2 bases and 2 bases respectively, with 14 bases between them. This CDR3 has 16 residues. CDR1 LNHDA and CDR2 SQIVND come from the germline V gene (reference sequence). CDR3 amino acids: CASSITRTRSTDTQYF. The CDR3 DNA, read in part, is TGTGCCAGTAGTATAACTCGGACACGGTCCACAGATACG.

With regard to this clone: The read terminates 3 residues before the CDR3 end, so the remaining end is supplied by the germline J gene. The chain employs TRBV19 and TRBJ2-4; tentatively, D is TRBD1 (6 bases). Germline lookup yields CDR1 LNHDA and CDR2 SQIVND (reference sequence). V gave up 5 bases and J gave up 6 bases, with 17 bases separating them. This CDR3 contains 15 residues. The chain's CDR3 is CASSPLNRVGNIQYF. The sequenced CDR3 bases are TGTGCCAGTAGTCCCCTCAACAGGGTTGGAAACATT.

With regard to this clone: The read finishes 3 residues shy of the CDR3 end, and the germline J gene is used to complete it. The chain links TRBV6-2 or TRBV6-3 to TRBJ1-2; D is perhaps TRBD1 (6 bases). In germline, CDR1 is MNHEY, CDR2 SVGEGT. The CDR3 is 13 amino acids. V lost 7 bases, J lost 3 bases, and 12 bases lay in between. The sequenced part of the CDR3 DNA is TGTGCCAGCACCCCAACAGGGTACTATGGC. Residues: CASTPTGYYG. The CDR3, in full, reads CASTPTGYYGYTF.

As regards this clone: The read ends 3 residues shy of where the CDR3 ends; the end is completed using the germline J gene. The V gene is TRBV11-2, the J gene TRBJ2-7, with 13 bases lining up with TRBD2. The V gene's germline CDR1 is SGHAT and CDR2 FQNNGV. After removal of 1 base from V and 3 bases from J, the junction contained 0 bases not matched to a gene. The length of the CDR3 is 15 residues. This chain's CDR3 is CASSLGLAGGYEQYF. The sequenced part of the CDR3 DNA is TGTGCCAGCAGCTTAGGACTAGCGGGGGGCTACGAG. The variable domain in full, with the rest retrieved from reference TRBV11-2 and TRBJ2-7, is EAGVAQSPRYKIIEKRQSVAFWCNPISGHATLYWYQQILGQGPKLLIQFQNNGVVDDSQLPKDRFSAERLKGVDSTLKIQPAKLEDSAVYLCASSLGLAGGYEQYFGPGTRLTVT.

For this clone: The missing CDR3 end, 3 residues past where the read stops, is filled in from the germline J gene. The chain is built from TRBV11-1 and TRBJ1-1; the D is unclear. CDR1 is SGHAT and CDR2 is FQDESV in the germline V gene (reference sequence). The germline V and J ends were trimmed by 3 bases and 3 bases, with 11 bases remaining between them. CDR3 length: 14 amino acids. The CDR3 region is CASSFLAGDTEAFF. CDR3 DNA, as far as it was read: TGTGCCAGCAGCTTTTTAGCCGGAGACACTGAA.